This T cell receptor beta chain was sequenced for a study of patients and donors after allogeneic stem cell transplantation (dated by TCRdb to 2020 to 2021). The protocol used for the library was RT-PCR. The instrument was a NextSeq 550. TCRdb itself trimmed the public reads at Q25 with fastp, ran MiXCR and retained productive beta chains. Under each unique CDR3 protein, matching rows form one entry showing the most common genes and DNA. The sample contains hundreds of thousands of distinct CDR3 sequences, under 20% of them found a single time. The ten largest clones represent 6% to 8% of the sample. From the germline V gene, CDR1 is SGHRS and CDR2 is YFSETQ. At the junction V is shortened by 4 bases and J by 10 bases; bases outside the gene matches: 10. The CDR3 goes from the cysteine to the phenylalanine over 15 residues. The CDR3 DNA has 45 bases and is translated from base 1. About this clonotype itself: Its antigen has not been determined. Base-call qualities are not available, and no considerably larger clone is one nucleotide away.

This receptor chain uses TRBV5-1 and TRBJ1-6, with 8 bases matching TRBD1. The receptor's source is a human donor who was either an allogeneic HSCT recipient or a stem cell or donor lymphocyte infusion donor (not recorded which). It is not recorded whose cells these are; they may come from a transplant donor. The sequencing sample was made of blood, either unsorted or a sorted T cell fraction (not recorded which). The CDR3 region: CASSRNRGASSPLHF. The sequence in DNA is TGCGCCAGCAGCAGAAACAGGGGGGCCTCCTCACCCCTCCACTTT.